This T cell receptor beta chain was observed in a study of CD4+ T cells in melanoma (dated by TCRdb to between 2021 and 2023). Background on the whole study: Neoantigen-specific CD4+ T cells in human melanoma were investigated in the study.

Patients with melanoma were used as donors. The CDR3 contains 16 residues, cysteine and phenylalanine counted. The entry retains the CDR3 DNA only, 48 bases that are in frame from base 1. The germline V gene encodes CDR1 SGHDT and CDR2 YYEEEE. V ends up 2 bases short and J 0 bases short, with an unmatched junction base count of 7. The method behind the library was the immunoSEQ multiplex PCR assay. The source is immuneACCESS, and TCRdb retained only in-frame sequences with V and J called. Part of the clones is not carried over; for the studies checked, unresolved V genes explain less than half of this, and the remainder is unexplained. This sample has around 130,000 clones in its table, and around 90% of those were observed once. Of the sample, about 1.6% is held by the ten largest clones. Summary of the overall study and its limitations: According to the report, neoantigen-specific CD4+ T cells in melanoma displayed diverse differentiation states. The report described a correlation between neoantigen-specific CD4+ T cells and the function of CD8+ T cells, macrophages and B cells.

On this clone itself: The target of this receptor is not known. Per-base qualities were not stored, and no clone one base away is much larger.

This receptor was identified in a human donor with melanoma. Here the chain combines TRBV5-6 and TRBJ2-7; 8 of the junction bases match TRBD2. The encoded CDR3 is CASSFGSRGGSYEQYF. The nucleotide sequence reads as follows: TGTGCCAGCAGCTTTGGATCCCGGGGGGGCTCCTACGAGCAGTACTTC.